A selection of T cell receptor beta chains follows, all from one sample in a study of spatial heterogeneity in lung cancer. Via MiXCR, TCRdb re-called the 5' RACE reads, giving one row per CDR3 protein. The repertoire holds 85,000 to 100,000 distinct CDR3 sequences, with roughly 12% as singletons. Sequenced material: PBMCs, taken at surgery. The receptors originated from a male donor with early-stage non-small cell lung cancer. The CDR3 runs from the conserved cysteine through the conserved F or W. The D gene is left open where the match is weak. A clone size is listed for some rows: how often the clone was seen (once, few, many), or a class if it is expanded.

cdr3_length: 16
clone_size: few
j_call: TRBJ1-2
v_call: TRBV10-3
d_call: TRBD1
cdr3_nt: TGTGCCATCAGTGAGTCGACGAGGGGGCAGAGCTATGGCTACACCTTC
cdr3_aa: CAISESTRGQSYGYTF

cdr3_length: 14
clone_size: -
j_call: TRBJ2-2
v_call: TRBV28
d_call: -
cdr3_nt: TGTGCCAGCAGTCTCAGCGGACGCACCGGGGAGCTGTTTTTT
cdr3_aa: CASSLSGRTGELFF

cdr3_length: 16
clone_size: few
j_call: TRBJ2-4
v_call: TRBV12-3/TRBV12-4
d_call: -
cdr3_nt: TGTGCCAGCACCCAAAGAGGGGAGAGGGCCAAAAACATTCAGTACTTC
cdr3_aa: CASTQRGERAKNIQYF

cdr3_length: 16
clone_size: many
j_call: TRBJ2-1
v_call: TRBV23-1
d_call: TRBD2
cdr3_nt: TGCGCCAGCAGTCAAAGGCTAGCGGGTTCCTACAATGAGCAGTTCTTC
cdr3_aa: CASSQRLAGSYNEQFF

cdr3_length: 16
clone_size: few
j_call: TRBJ2-1
v_call: TRBV20-1
d_call: TRBD2
cdr3_nt: TGCAGTGCTAGAGTCGGACTAGCGGGATCCTACAATGAGCAGTTCTTC
cdr3_aa: CSARVGLAGSYNEQFF

cdr3_length: 14
clone_size: -
j_call: TRBJ1-3
v_call: TRBV7-9
d_call: TRBD1
cdr3_nt: TGTGCCAGCAGTCCGGACAGGGCCGGAAACACCATATATTTT
cdr3_aa: CASSPDRAGNTIYF

cdr3_length: 11
clone_size: few
j_call: TRBJ1-1
v_call: TRBV30
d_call: -
cdr3_nt: TGTGCCTGGAGTGTCTTAATGGGGGCTTTCTTT
cdr3_aa: CAWSVLMGAFF

cdr3_length: 14
clone_size: -
j_call: TRBJ1-1
v_call: TRBV7-2
d_call: -
cdr3_nt: TGTGCCAGCAGCTTAGACCCCTTGAACACTGAAGCTTTCTTT
cdr3_aa: CASSLDPLNTEAFF

cdr3_length: 17
clone_size: -
j_call: TRBJ2-5
v_call: TRBV27
d_call: TRBD2
cdr3_nt: TGTGCCAGCAGTTTCCTGATGGCGGGAGGGCCGGGGGAGACCCAGTACTTC
cdr3_aa: CASSFLMAGGPGETQYF

cdr3_length: 14
clone_size: few
j_call: TRBJ2-3
v_call: TRBV7-9
d_call: TRBD2
cdr3_nt: TGTGCCAGCAGCTCCAAGACTAGCGCAGATACGCAGTATTTT
cdr3_aa: CASSSKTSADTQYF

cdr3_length: 13
clone_size: few
j_call: TRBJ2-7
v_call: TRBV7-9
d_call: -
cdr3_nt: TGTGCCAGCAGCCCGACCGGGACACACGAGCAGTACTTC
cdr3_aa: CASSPTGTHEQYF

cdr3_length: 14
clone_size: few
j_call: TRBJ1-3
v_call: TRBV6-1
d_call: -
cdr3_nt: TGTGCCAGCAGTGAAGGAGGGACGTCTAACACCATATATTTT
cdr3_aa: CASSEGGTSNTIYF

cdr3_length: 16
clone_size: -
j_call: TRBJ2-3
v_call: TRBV11-2
d_call: TRBD1
cdr3_nt: TGTGCCAGCAGCGAGAAGGGACAGGACTACACAGATACGCAGTATTTT
cdr3_aa: CASSEKGQDYTDTQYF

cdr3_length: 14
clone_size: few
j_call: TRBJ2-7
v_call: TRBV11-1
d_call: TRBD1
cdr3_nt: TGTGCCAGCAGCTCGGGGACAGGGTCCTACGAGCAGTACTTC
cdr3_aa: CASSSGTGSYEQYF

cdr3_length: 16
clone_size: many
j_call: TRBJ1-4
v_call: TRBV7-2
d_call: -
cdr3_nt: TGTGCCAGCAGCTTATTCCCCCCCGGGACTGATGAAAAACTGTTTTTT
cdr3_aa: CASSLFPPGTDEKLFF

cdr3_length: 18
clone_size: -
j_call: TRBJ1-2
v_call: TRBV7-2
d_call: TRBD1
cdr3_nt: TGTGCCAGCAGCGAAACCGGGACAGGCCTCCTCTCTAACTATGGCTACACCTTC
cdr3_aa: CASSETGTGLLSNYGYTF

cdr3_length: 18
clone_size: few
j_call: TRBJ1-5
v_call: TRBV6-6
d_call: TRBD1
cdr3_nt: TGTGCCAGCAGCCGACTTCGGGACAGGGGTGAAAGAAATCAGCCCCAGCATTTT
cdr3_aa: CASSRLRDRGERNQPQHF

cdr3_length: 15
clone_size: -
j_call: TRBJ2-7
v_call: TRBV5-4
d_call: TRBD1
cdr3_nt: TGTGCCAGCAGCTTTAGGACAGGGGAATCGAACGAGCAGTACTTC
cdr3_aa: CASSFRTGESNEQYF

cdr3_length: 14
clone_size: few
j_call: TRBJ2-3
v_call: TRBV29-1
d_call: TRBD1
cdr3_nt: TGCAGCGTTGCGGGACAGGGGATAACAGATACGCAGTATTTT
cdr3_aa: CSVAGQGITDTQYF

cdr3_length: 14
clone_size: -
j_call: TRBJ2-1
v_call: TRBV4-3
d_call: -
cdr3_nt: TGCGCCAGCAGCCAAGGAGGAGTCTACAATGAGCAGTTCTTC
cdr3_aa: CASSQGGVYNEQFF

cdr3_length: 13
clone_size: -
j_call: TRBJ1-5
v_call: TRBV6-2/TRBV6-3
d_call: TRBD1
cdr3_nt: TGTGCCAGCAGAGCGGACAGGGATCAGCCCCAGCATTTT
cdr3_aa: CASRADRDQPQHF

cdr3_length: 14
clone_size: many
j_call: TRBJ2-7
v_call: TRBV2
d_call: -
cdr3_nt: TGTGCCAGCACCGCGCGGGGGCTTTCCTACGAGCAGTACTTC
cdr3_aa: CASTARGLSYEQYF

cdr3_length: 14
clone_size: few
j_call: TRBJ1-1
v_call: TRBV28
d_call: -
cdr3_nt: TGTGCCAGCAGTTCTACAGGGCGGCAGACTGAAGCTTTCTTT
cdr3_aa: CASSSTGRQTEAFF

cdr3_length: 16
clone_size: -
j_call: TRBJ2-3
v_call: TRBV5-1
d_call: -
cdr3_nt: TGCGCCAGCAGCTCTGGCGAGGACAGCTACACAGATACGCAGTATTTT
cdr3_aa: CASSSGEDSYTDTQYF

cdr3_length: 15
clone_size: -
j_call: TRBJ2-5
v_call: TRBV5-4
d_call: -
cdr3_nt: TGTGCCAGCAGCCTGGACGGGGGGCAGGGAGAGACCCAGTACTTC
cdr3_aa: CASSLDGGQGETQYF

cdr3_length: 13
clone_size: -
j_call: TRBJ2-3
v_call: TRBV10-3
d_call: TRBD1
cdr3_nt: TGTGCCATCACCGGGACAGGGACAGATACGCAGTATTTT
cdr3_aa: CAITGTGTDTQYF

cdr3_length: 13
clone_size: -
j_call: TRBJ2-1
v_call: TRBV5-1
d_call: -
cdr3_nt: TGCGCCAGCACCGAGCCTGGATACAATGAGCAGTTCTTC
cdr3_aa: CASTEPGYNEQFF

cdr3_length: 13
clone_size: many
j_call: TRBJ2-7
v_call: TRBV7-9
d_call: -
cdr3_nt: TGTGCCAGCAGCTTAGCTCAGGCGCGGGAGCAGTACTTC
cdr3_aa: CASSLAQAREQYF

cdr3_length: 20
clone_size: -
j_call: TRBJ2-1
v_call: TRBV5-1
d_call: TRBD2
cdr3_nt: TGCGCCAGCAGCTTGAGGCCCGGGACTAGCGGCTCAGAAACTGACAATGAGCAGTTCTTC
cdr3_aa: CASSLRPGTSGSETDNEQFF

cdr3_length: 14
clone_size: many
j_call: TRBJ2-7
v_call: TRBV7-9
d_call: -
cdr3_nt: TGTGCCAGCAGCGAGCGACAGAACTCCTACGAGCAGTACTTC
cdr3_aa: CASSERQNSYEQYF

cdr3_length: 14
clone_size: many
j_call: TRBJ2-1
v_call: TRBV7-6
d_call: -
cdr3_nt: TGTGCCAGTAGCCGGGCTAGCGAACGCGATGAGCAGTTCTTC
cdr3_aa: CASSRASERDEQFF

cdr3_length: 13
clone_size: few
j_call: TRBJ2-7
v_call: TRBV18
d_call: -
cdr3_nt: TGTGCCAGCTCACCCCAGGGGCCTTCCCCGGTGTACTTC
cdr3_aa: CASSPQGPSPVYF

cdr3_length: 15
clone_size: many
j_call: TRBJ2-2
v_call: TRBV6-2/TRBV6-3
d_call: -
cdr3_nt: TGTGCCAGCAGTTACACCGGGAGATATGCCGGGGAGCTGTTTTTT
cdr3_aa: CASSYTGRYAGELFF

cdr3_length: 14
clone_size: -
j_call: TRBJ1-6
v_call: TRBV12-3/TRBV12-4
d_call: -
cdr3_nt: TGTGCCAGCAGTTTCCGGGATTTCGGTTCACCCCTCCACTTT
cdr3_aa: CASSFRDFGSPLHF

cdr3_length: 16
clone_size: -
j_call: TRBJ2-2
v_call: TRBV29-1
d_call: TRBD1
cdr3_nt: TGCAGCGTTGAAGGTGCCGGGACAGGGGTGACCGGGGAGCTGTTTTTT
cdr3_aa: CSVEGAGTGVTGELFF